The 7 T cell receptor beta chains below come from one sample, sequenced in a study of T cell responses to AZD1222 COVID-19 vaccine. Method: immunoSEQ multiplex PCR; TCRdb's copy keeps in-frame clones and lacks some. The sample lists some 95,000 clones; roughly 86% were seen once. The input for sequencing was peripheral blood, taken on day 0 of MenACWY control vaccination. These receptor sequences come from an adult in good health.

This chain joins TRBV30 and TRBJ2-5; 10 positions match TRBD2. CDR1 is GTSNPN and CDR2 is SVGIG in the germline V gene (reference sequence). This CDR3 comprises 14 residues. The J segment lost 4 bases and the V segment lost 2 bases, leaving 4 bases of the junction unmatched. CDR3 amino acids: CAWSSGGALETQYF. CDR3 nucleotides: TGTGCCTGGAGTAGCGGGGGGGCCCTAGAGACCCAGTACTTC.

This clone was seen a single time. The chain uses TRBV25-1 and TRBJ1-6, with D uncertain. The CDR3 covers 16 residues. CDR1 is MGHDK, CDR2 SYGVNS, per germline. The V end lost 6 bases, the J end lost 0 bases, and 12 bases lay between the germline ends. The CDR3 sequence is CASRDAGSSYNSPLHF. CDR3 in DNA: TGTGCCAGCAGGGACGCTGGGAGCTCCTATAATTCACCCCTCCACTTT.

The V and J genes are TRBV5-1 and TRBJ1-2; the D is unclear. CDR3 size: 14 residues. CDR1 and CDR2 from the germline V gene are SGHRS and YFSETQ. The V end was cut by 0 bases, the J end by 4 bases, with 10 bases between. CDR3 sequence (DNA): TGCGCCAGCAGCTTGGAGGTTACTGGCTATGGCTACACCTTC. It is translated as CASSLEVTGYGYTF.

This clone was picked up a small number of times. This rearrangement joins TRBV25-1 to TRBJ1-4; D may be TRBD1 (6 bases). CDR3 length: 13 residues. Trimming removed 1 base at V and 8 bases at J, with 8 bases between. Germline assignment: CDR1 MGHDK and CDR2 SYGVNS. This CDR3 is CASSELRGEKLFF. The CDR3 nucleotides read TGTGCCAGCAGTGAATTAAGGGGGGAAAAACTGTTTTTT.

V gene TRBV7-2 combines with J gene TRBJ1-2; 8 bases are a match to TRBD1. Per the germline V gene, CDR1 is SGHTA and CDR2 is FQGNSA. This CDR3 comprises 15 residues. V was clipped by 4 bases and J by 5 bases; unmatched bases: 9. The CDR3 protein is CASSSQGVGVYGYTF. CDR3 coding DNA: TGTGCCAGCAGCTCACAGGGGGTGGGAGTTTATGGCTACACCTTC.

This clone was seen a single time. This sequence joins TRBV28 and TRBJ1-5; 7 bases are a match to TRBD1. The CDR3 consists of 15 residues. CDR1 is MDHEN, CDR2 SYDVKM, per germline. J lost 4 bases, V lost 3 bases, and 6 bases had no gene match. CDR3 nucleotides: TGTGCCAGCAGTTTTTTCGGCAGGGGGAATCAGCCCCAGCATTTT. It translates to CASSFFGRGNQPQHF.

The chain links TRBV7-3 to TRBJ1-1, with a weak D call TRBD1 (6 bases). Germline lookup yields CDR1 SGHTA and CDR2 FQGTGA. V dropped 3 bases and J dropped 6 bases, with 14 bases sitting between them. This CDR3 spans 14 amino acids. The CDR3 sequence is CASSFNGGYSEAFF. The CDR3 DNA reads as TGTGCCAGCAGCTTCAACGGGGGCTATTCTGAAGCTTTCTTT.